Each of the 20 T cell receptor beta chains below was sequenced from the same sample in a study of CD8 T cells in ankylosing spondylitis. MiXCR was run by TCRdb on the 5' RACE reads, yielding one entry per CDR3 protein. This sample has tens of thousands of distinct CDR3 sequences, with approximately 10% found just once. Sequenced input: blood, either unsorted or a sorted T cell fraction (not recorded which). The receptor set was obtained from a male donor with ankylosing spondylitis or in good health (not recorded which).

This clonotype occurred many times. This chain joins TRBV10-1 and TRBJ2-5, with D uncertain. The CDR3 consists of 13 residues. CDR1 is WNHNN, CDR2 SYGVQD, per germline (reference sequence). Trimming pared 5 bases from V and 3 bases from J, leaving 10 bases between. DNA for the CDR3: TGCGCCAGCAGTAGGAATGGGGAAGAGACCCAGTACTTC. This gives the protein CASSRNGEETQYF.

This clonotype occurred many times. The chain is built from TRBV24-1 and TRBJ2-7, with 11 nucleotides matching TRBD2. This CDR3 is built from 16 residues. With V trimmed by 9 bases and J by 0 bases, 9 bases remained unmatched. Germline-derived CDR1 and CDR2 are KGHDR and SFDVKD. The CDR3 region has the DNA TGTGCCACCTTACCTAGCGGGAGGATCGGCTCCTACGAGCAGTACTTC. Its protein is CATLPSGRIGSYEQYF.

This clonotype was counted many times. V and J are TRBV18 and TRBJ2-5; D gene ambiguous. This CDR3 comprises 13 residues. The V gene lost 0 bases and the J gene lost 3 bases, with 5 bases spanning the gap. Germline CDR1 and CDR2: KGHSH and LQKENI. This chain's CDR3 is CASSPPTKETQYF. Here the CDR3 DNA reads TGTGCCAGCTCACCACCTACCAAAGAGACCCAGTACTTC.

Many counts were recorded for this clonotype. This chain links TRBV12-3 or TRBV12-4 with TRBJ1-1; no definite D call. V lost 3 bases and J lost 0, with 5 bases in between. This CDR3 has 13 amino acids. The CDR3 is CASSFSMNTEAFF. The CDR3 DNA sequence: TGTGCCAGCAGTTTCTCAATGAACACTGAAGCTTTCTTT.

This clonotype was picked up a small number of times. A read error may be the cause here, since a much bigger clone is one base away. This chain connects TRBV27 to TRBJ1-2; D is possibly TRBD1 (5 bases). CDR3 length: 15 residues. From germline, CDR1 is MNHEY and CDR2 SMNVEV (reference sequence). The CDR3 region is CASSSLKGPDYGYAF. The CDR3 DNA follows: TGTGCCAGCAGTTCCCTCAAGGGGCCTGACTATGGCTACGCCTTC.

This clonotype appeared many times. CDR3 sequence: CATWGREDVEQFF. The CDR3 region has the DNA TGTGCCACCTGGGGGCGGGAGGATGTAGAGCAGTTCTTC. The V call is TRBV7-2, the J call TRBJ2-1; 8 nucleotides agree with TRBD2. The CDR3 runs to 13 residues. V shed 10 bases, J shed 10 bases, and the junction held 12 bases outside the gene matches. Per germline, CDR1 SGHTA and CDR2 FQGNSA.

The chain has TRBV12-3 or TRBV12-4 and TRBJ2-5, with D perhaps TRBD1 or TRBD2 (5 bases each). Trimming shortened V by 5 bases and J by 2 bases, and 18 bases separated the two germline ends. This CDR3 has 16 amino acids. The CDR3 here is CASSRGVTVGQETQYF. The DNA of the CDR3 is TGTGCCAGCAGTCGAGGGGTGACGGTGGGTCAAGAGACCCAGTACTTC.

This clonotype was detected ten times or more. This rearrangement joins TRBV12-3 or TRBV12-4 to TRBJ2-2, with 13 positions matching TRBD2. V shed 3 bases, J shed 3 bases, and the junction held 1 base outside the gene matches. The CDR3 extends over 16 amino acids. The DNA of the CDR3 is TGTGCCAGCAGTTTTGGGACTAGCGGGGACACCGGGGAGCTGTTTTTT. The encoded protein is CASSFGTSGDTGELFF.

This clonotype has ten or more counts. The chain employs TRBV10-3 and TRBJ1-6, with D uncertain. The V end lost 4 bases, the J end lost 7 bases, and 17 bases lay between the germline ends. Germline loops: CDR1 ENHRY, CDR2 SYGVKD. The CDR3 covers 16 residues. CDR3 bases: TGTGCCATCAGTGGAGGGCCCCAAGCGGACAATTCACCCCTCCACTTT. Its protein is CAISGGPQADNSPLHF.

This clonotype was counted ten times or more. This chain's CDR3 is CASNPGSGRAAGELFF. The DNA of the CDR3 is TGTGCCAGCAACCCTGGGAGCGGGAGGGCCGCCGGGGAGCTGTTTTTT. The gene calls are TRBV12-3 or TRBV12-4 and TRBJ2-2, with 10 bases aligning to TRBD2. J was trimmed by 6 bases and V by 7 bases; bases with no gene match: 11. The CDR3 has 16 residues.

This clonotype was seen ten or more times. The V call is TRBV7-9, the J call TRBJ2-1; TRBD2 agrees at 7 bases. There are 16 residues in the CDR3. The ends lost 6 bases at V and 8 bases at J; junction bases unmatched: 16. From germline, CDR1 is SEHNR and CDR2 FQNEAQ (reference sequence). DNA of the CDR3: TGTGCCAGCAGTTTTAGAGAATGGGAGGGGTCCGATGAGCAGTTCTTC. The encoded protein is CASSFREWEGSDEQFF.

There are many counts of this clonotype. The rearrangement uses TRBV6-1 and TRBJ1-3; D might be TRBD1 (6 bases). The CDR3 runs 14 residues. Germline CDR1 is MNHNS and CDR2 is SASEGT. V gave up 8 bases and J gave up 2 bases, with 13 bases separating them. The CDR3 region has the DNA TGTGCCAGCCAAACCCAGGGGACTGGAAACACCATATATTTT. It specifies CASQTQGTGNTIYF.

This clonotype was seen many times. The chain recombines TRBV18 with TRBJ2-3, with D perhaps TRBD1 or TRBD2 (5 bases each). Germline values: CDR1 KGHSH, CDR2 LQKENI. V lost 6 bases, J lost 4 bases, and 11 bases lay in between. This CDR3 region has 13 residues. The CDR3 here is CASSPQGADTQYF. The CDR3 DNA reads TGTGCCAGCTCGCCCCAGGGAGCAGATACGCAGTATTTT.

This clonotype showed up many times. The gene calls are TRBV12-3 or TRBV12-4 and TRBJ2-1; D gene uncertain. This CDR3 is built from 11 residues. The ends were cut back, 3 bases at V and 8 bases at J, with 5 bases in the middle. The CDR3 nucleotides read TGTGCCAGCAGTTTGACGGATGAGCAGTTCTTC. Its protein product is CASSLTDEQFF.

In this sample, this clonotype turned up many times. This chain connects TRBV7-8 to TRBJ1-2; 9 nucleotides align to TRBD1. This CDR3 is built from 20 residues. Germline trimming cut 2 bases from V and 3 bases from J; bases unmatched to any gene: 19. The germline gives CDR1 SGHVS, CDR2 FQNEAQ. The CDR3 protein is CASSLLWSGQGSYVHYGYTF. The CDR3 DNA sequence: TGTGCCAGCAGCTTATTATGGTCGGGACAGGGATCGTACGTCCACTATGGCTACACCTTC.

V usage is TRBV5-1 and J usage is TRBJ2-3; 7 nucleotides agree with TRBD2. This CDR3 has 15 residues. With V trimmed by 3 bases and J by 4 bases, 8 bases remained unmatched. Germline V gene sequence: CDR1 SGHRS, CDR2 YFSETQ. The CDR3 coding sequence is TGCGCCAGCAGCTCGGGCGGGAGCGTCGCAGATACGCAGTATTTT. As protein: CASSSGGSVADTQYF.

The CDR3: CASSLSPTSGKGDEQFF. In DNA, the CDR3 is TGTGCCAGCAGCTTGTCCCCGACTAGCGGGAAAGGTGATGAGCAGTTCTTC. This rearrangement joins TRBV5-6 to TRBJ2-1; 11 bases are shared with TRBD2. The trim removed 1 base at V and 8 bases at J, leaving 11 bases unmatched. Per germline, CDR1 SGHDT and CDR2 YYEEEE. The CDR3 runs to 17 residues. Drawing the rest from reference TRBV5-6 and TRBJ2-1, the complete variable domain is DAGVTQSPTHLIKTRGQQVTLRCSPKSGHDTVSWYQQALGQGPQFIFQYYEEEERQRGNFPDRFSGHQFPNYSSELNVNALLLGDSALYLCASSLSPTSGKGDEQFFGPGTRLTVL.

Ten or more counts support this clonotype. The chain carries TRBV7-9 and TRBJ1-1; D gene uncertain. The CDR3 is 13 amino acids. CDR1 and CDR2 (germline): SEHNR, FQNEAQ (reference sequence). V lost 5 bases, J lost 10 bases, and 17 bases lay in between. CDR3 region: CASSPVLPLGAFF. CDR3 coding DNA: TGTGCCAGCAGCCCCGTCCTTCCACTGGGAGCTTTCTTT.

This clonotype has a count of ten or more. CDR3 loop: CASSYNVAATEAFF. The CDR3, as DNA: TGTGCCAGCAGTTACAACGTGGCTGCCACTGAAGCTTTCTTT. The chain joins TRBV6-5 to TRBJ1-1, with D uncertain. Trimming cost V 2 bases and J 4 bases, with 11 bases left between them. There are 14 residues in the CDR3. In germline, CDR1 is MNHEY, CDR2 SVGAGI.

This rearrangement joins TRBV20-1 to TRBJ2-7, with D possibly matching TRBD2 (6 bases). The CDR3 totals 14 residues. Per germline, CDR1 DFQATT and CDR2 SNEGSKA (reference sequence). V was shortened by 0 bases and J by 3 bases, with 12 bases between the two germline ends. The CDR3 nucleotides are TGCAGTGCTAGAGACCGGGTGACTAGCTACGAGCAGTACTTC. It codes for CSARDRVTSYEQYF.